A selection of T cell receptor beta chains follows, all from one sample in a study of blood T cell repertoires in COVID-19. Clones were sequenced by immunoSEQ multiplex PCR, and TCRdb holds only the in-frame ones, with some missing. The table lists around 200,000 clones, 85% to 90% of them singletons. The sample consisted of peripheral blood. The receptors come from a man between 65 and 85 years old with active or convalescent COVID-19. Each CDR3 is given with its conserved first and last residue. A D gene is named only where the DNA matches it firmly. Expanded clones are given a class, and other clones once, few, many or no size at all.

J gene,V gene,clone size,D gene,CDR3 protein,CDR3 DNA
TRBJ1-1,TRBV20-1,.,.,CSARVGVDAFF,TGCAGTGCTAGAGTAGGGGTTGATGCTTTCTTT
TRBJ2-7,TRBV9,.,.,CASSEGGQGWDEQYF,TGTGCCAGCAGCGAAGGGGGTCAGGGCTGGGACGAGCAGTACTTC
TRBJ1-2,TRBV7-2,.,.,CASSLRVGDYGYTF,TGTGCCAGCAGCTTGAGGGTCGGTGACTATGGCTACACCTTC
TRBJ2-7,TRBV28,.,TRBD1,CASSTTGTGNYEQYF,TGTGCCAGCAGCACTACCGGGACAGGAAACTACGAGCAGTACTTC
TRBJ1-1,TRBV10-3,.,TRBD1,CAIKGTGDFTEAFF,TGTGCCATCAAGGGGACAGGGGACTTCACTGAAGCTTTCTTT
TRBJ2-7,TRBV18,.,TRBD2,CASSPAGLAGSYEQYF,TGTGCCAGCTCACCCGCGGGACTAGCGGGGTCTTACGAGCAGTACTTC
TRBJ2-7,TRBV6-2/TRBV6-3,.,TRBD1,CASSYTRQGTPYF,TGTGCCAGCAGTTACACACGACAGGGGACCCCGTACTTC
TRBJ2-7,TRBV7-3,.,.,CASSPGAGSSYEQYF,TGTGCCAGCAGCCCAGGGGCGGGCAGCTCCTACGAGCAGTACTTC
TRBJ1-1,TRBV7-2,.,.,CASSFSGLNTEAFF,TGTGCCAGCAGCTTTTCAGGGTTGAACACTGAAGCTTTCTTT
TRBJ2-7,TRBV10-2,.,.,CASSELQGTTEQYF,TGCGCCAGCAGTGAGTTACAGGGAACGACCGAGCAGTACTTC
TRBJ1-2,TRBV6-1,.,.,CASSEQATTWNYGYTF,TGTGCCAGCAGTGAACAGGCAACCACGTGGAACTATGGCTACACCTTC
TRBJ2-1,TRBV7-9,.,.,CASSLTVEGRFF,TGTGCCAGCAGCTTAACGGTGGAGGGTCGGTTCTTC
TRBJ2-7,TRBV4-3,few,TRBD1,CASSQDGGTGLYEQYF,TGCGCCAGCAGCCAAGATGGGGGGACAGGGCTCTACGAGCAGTACTTC
TRBJ1-5,TRBV24-1,.,.,CATQSNSNQPQHF,TGTGCCACCCAAAGCAATAGCAATCAGCCCCAGCATTTT
TRBJ1-2,TRBV7-2,once,TRBD1,CASIRDRVDYGYTF,TGTGCCAGCATCAGGGACAGGGTCGACTATGGCTACACCTTC
TRBJ1-2,TRBV5-4,.,TRBD1,CASSIGQGGGYTF,TGTGCCAGCAGCATCGGACAGGGGGGTGGCTACACCTTC
TRBJ2-4,TRBV12-5,.,.,CASGFGSGAKNIQYF,TGTGCTAGTGGTTTCGGCAGCGGGGCCAAAAACATTCAGTACTTC